This T cell receptor (beta chain) comes out of a study of cytomegalovirus exposure and HLA in healthy donors. Amplification used 60 Vbeta primers and 13 Jbeta primers. Generated by immunoSEQ multiplex PCR, the TCRdb table keeps only in-frame clones and is missing some. Of about 130,000 clones listed, 80% are singletons. The clonotype originates from a woman aged 40 to 50 in good health and CMV-seronegative. The sample was PBMCs.

The CDR3: CASSPSGSSYNEQFF. The CDR3 DNA sequence: TGTGCCAGCAGCCCTAGCGGTAGCTCCTACAATGAGCAGTTCTTC. The rearrangement uses TRBV9 and TRBJ2-1, with TRBD2 identical over 7 bases. Trimming cost V 4 bases and J 0 bases; bases outside gene matches: 4. The CDR3 has 15 residues. Germline values: CDR1 SGDLS, CDR2 YYNGEE.